The 16 T cell receptor beta chains below come from one sample, sequenced in a study of T cells in Graves' hyperthyroidism and ophthalmopathy. TCR beta CDR3 regions were amplified from RNA transcripts. A set of HTBI primers served as the primers for a first-round RT-PCR of the TCR CDR3. TCRdb analysed the multiplex PCR reads with MiXCR anew, one entry per CDR3 protein. Seen here are some 210,000 distinct CDR3 sequences, roughly 15% observed once, and the top ten hold roughly 50%. Specimen: blood. The receptors shown here come from a man in his forties or fifties with Graves' hyperthyroidism.

The table lists this clonotype with a few counts. The gene calls are TRBV14 and TRBJ2-5, with 13 bases identical to TRBD2. J gave up 5 bases and V 5 bases, and 8 bases lay outside the gene matches. Germline lookup yields CDR1 SGHDN and CDR2 FVKESK. The CDR3 consists of 16 residues. CDR3: CASSKGLAGVLETQYF. In nucleotides, the CDR3 is TGTGCCAGCAGCAAAGGACTAGCGGGAGTTTTGGAGACCCAGTACTTC.

Ten or more counts support this clonotype. V usage is TRBV18 and J usage is TRBJ2-3; D unclear. The V end was cut by 3 bases, the J end by 2 bases, with 6 bases between. Per the germline V gene, CDR1 is KGHSH and CDR2 is LQKENI. The CDR3 loop spans 13 amino acids. The CDR3 nucleotides read TGTGCCAGCTCACCCGCGCTCACAGATACGCAGTATTTT. Residues: CASSPALTDTQYF.

This clonotype appeared a few times. The chain couples TRBV12-3 or TRBV12-4 to TRBJ2-1; D possibly corresponds to TRBD1 (6 bases). V was clipped by 6 bases and J by 4 bases, with 16 bases between them. This CDR3 region has 15 residues. The CDR3 bases are TGTGCCAGCAGCAATACAGGGTTCGGTTACAATGAGCAGTTCTTC. Protein sequence: CASSNTGFGYNEQFF.

This clonotype occurred a few times. The chain is built from TRBV10-3 and TRBJ2-7; tentatively, D is TRBD2 (5 bases). The germline V gene encodes CDR1 ENHRY and CDR2 SYGVKD. Trimming removed 4 bases at V and 3 bases at J, with 7 bases between. The CDR3 is made up of 12 amino acids. CDR3 protein: CAISGLNYEQYF. The DNA of the CDR3 is TGTGCCATCAGTGGACTAAACTACGAGCAGTACTTC.

This clonotype was found a few times. The chain joins TRBV9 to TRBJ2-1; TRBD2 aligns across 8 bases. From germline, CDR1 is SGDLS and CDR2 YYNGEE. The CDR3 is 15 residues long. V gave up 3 bases and J gave up 2 bases; unmatched junction bases: 4. The CDR3 DNA reads TGTGCCAGCAGCGAAGCGGGAGTCACCTACAATGAGCAGTTCTTC. As protein: CASSEAGVTYNEQFF.

This clonotype has a count of ten or more. The V call is TRBV7-9, the J call TRBJ2-7; unclear D gene. Germline V gene sequence: CDR1 SEHNR, CDR2 FQNEAQ (reference sequence). The CDR3 length is 12 residues. Trimming left V 5 bases short and J 0 bases short, with 5 bases between. DNA of the CDR3: TGTGCCAGCAGCCGTTCCTCCTACGAGCAGTACTTC. It specifies CASSRSSYEQYF.

Many counts were recorded for this clonotype. The genes are TRBV12-3 or TRBV12-4 and TRBJ2-2; 9 bases agree with TRBD2. CDR3 length: 17 residues. V dropped 4 bases and J dropped 1; count of bases not matched to a gene: 7. CDR3 loop: CASSSSLAGLNTGELFF. In DNA, the CDR3 is TGTGCCAGCAGTTCCTCCCTAGCGGGGCTGAACACCGGGGAGCTGTTTTTT.

This clonotype was observed a handful of times. The chain carries TRBV7-9 and TRBJ1-2; D is undetermined. V lost 8 bases and J 4 bases, leaving 14 bases between the germline ends. The CDR3 extends over 13 amino acids. CDR1 is SEHNR, CDR2 FQNEAQ, per germline (reference sequence). In DNA form, the CDR3 reads TGTGCCAGCCTTATACACCAGAGCTATGGCTACACCTTC. This sequence encodes CASLIHQSYGYTF.

In its sample, this clonotype was seen many times. This sequence joins TRBV5-5 and TRBJ2-5; D is perhaps TRBD1 (7 bases). Per the germline V gene, CDR1 is SGHKS and CDR2 is YYEKEE (reference sequence). Trimming pared 2 bases from V and 5 bases from J, leaving 13 bases between. The CDR3 is made up of 14 amino acids. The CDR3 reads CASSFGGGWETQYF. The DNA for the CDR3 is TGTGCCAGCAGCTTCGGAGGGGGCTGGGAGACCCAGTACTTC.

This clonotype was recorded many times. V usage is TRBV27 and J usage is TRBJ2-2; D call uncertain. Per germline, CDR1 MNHEY and CDR2 SMNVEV (reference sequence). The V end was cut by 4 bases, the J end by 2 bases, with 5 bases between. The CDR3 runs 13 residues. CDR3 amino acids: CASSWVNTGELFF. The CDR3 DNA reads as TGTGCCAGCAGTTGGGTTAACACCGGGGAGCTGTTTTTT.

At least ten counts were recorded for this clonotype. The chain employs TRBV30 and TRBJ1-6; possibly TRBD1 for D (5 bases). Germline assignment: CDR1 GTSNPN and CDR2 SVGIG (reference sequence). This CDR3 region has 13 residues. Deletions cut 3 bases from V and 6 bases from J, with 9 bases between. The chain's CDR3 is CAWRDSFNSPLHF. In nucleotides, the CDR3 is TGTGCCTGGAGAGACAGCTTTAATTCACCCCTCCACTTT.

This chain uses TRBV2 with TRBJ2-7, with TRBD2 as a possible D gene (6 bases). Trimming left V 6 bases short and J 0 bases short, with 9 bases between. Germline-derived CDR1 and CDR2 are SNHLY and FYNNEI. The CDR3 is 13 amino acids. In nucleotides, the CDR3 is TGTGCCAGCAGGACGGGGGTCTCCTACGAGCAGTACTTC. Its translation: CASRTGVSYEQYF.

V usage is TRBV5-5 and J usage is TRBJ1-5; the D is unclear. The CDR3 spans 17 residues. CDR1 and CDR2 from the germline V gene are SGHKS and YYEKEE (reference sequence). V lost 0 bases and J lost 0, with 13 bases in between. This CDR3 reads CASSLALGTNSNQPQHF. In DNA, the CDR3 is TGTGCCAGCAGCTTGGCCCTGGGCACTAATAGCAATCAGCCCCAGCATTTT.

This clonotype was detected many times. This chain links TRBV18 with TRBJ2-1; 8 bases match TRBD2. CDR3 length: 14 amino acids. Germline V gives CDR1 KGHSH, CDR2 LQKENI. V lost 3 bases, J lost 4 bases, and 2 bases stayed unmatched. CDR3 sequence (DNA): TGTGCCAGCTCACCTAGCGGGGCTTACAATGAGCAGTTCTTC. Protein sequence: CASSPSGAYNEQFF.

This clonotype has a count of ten or more. This chain connects TRBV18 to TRBJ1-1; TRBD1 agrees at 11 bases. V was pared by 3 bases and J by 3 bases, with 3 bases of the junction left unmatched. The germline V gene has CDR1 KGHSH and CDR2 LQKENI. The CDR3 totals 15 residues. CDR3: CASSPLGQGDTEAFF. CDR3 coding DNA: TGTGCCAGCTCACCCTTGGGACAGGGGGACACTGAAGCTTTCTTT.

This clonotype was counted at least ten times. V is TRBV20-1 and J is TRBJ2-5, with 12 bases matching TRBD2. CDR1 and CDR2 (germline): DFQATT, SNEGSKA (reference sequence). With 6 bases clipped from V and 5 bases from J, the junction kept 16 bases outside the gene matches. The CDR3 totals 17 residues. Written as DNA, the CDR3 is TGCAGTGCCGAGGGGCCGACTAGCGGGAGATTCGGGGAGACCCAGTACTTC. It specifies CSAEGPTSGRFGETQYF.